This T cell receptor beta chain was found in a study of siplizumab effects on memory and regulatory T cells. Study-level results: Among mappable alloreactive CD4+ clones, the Treg-derived fraction averaged 68.8% with siplizumab versus about 26% in controls.

TCRdb's table, derived via immunoSEQ multiplex PCR, lists solely in-frame clones and lacks some. The table shows about 50,000 clones, with more than 85% occurring only once. This clone has more than one count but fewer than ten. Its matching antigen is unknown. CDR3 length equals 15 residues. The source is a human donor in good health. The rearrangement joins TRBV21-1 to TRBJ1-2; the DNA was not compared with TRBD1, the D call given in the table. TRBV21-1 is recorded as a pseudogene. The sequencing sample was made of naive CD8+ T cells sorted from blood. The chain's CDR3 is CASSDRDRRPPGYTF. CDR3 DNA sequence: TGTGCCAGCAGCGACCGGGACAGGAGGCCCCCGGGCTACACCTTC.